This is a list of T cell receptor beta chains from one sample in a study of memory CD4+ T cells and cytomegalovirus serostatus. The assay was immunoSEQ multiplex PCR, and TCRdb's table has in-frame clones only and misses some. The table shows around 63,000 clones, with more than 75% occurring only once. The sample comprised memory CD4+ T cells from blood. Every receptor here comes from an adult in good health and CMV-seropositive. CDR3s leave out the opening cysteine and the closing phenylalanine or tryptophan. The order of the fields is clone size, D gene, J gene, V gene, CDR3 protein. The D gene is left open where the match is weak. Rows give clone size only sometimes, using once, few, many, or a class for an expanded clone.

abundance: .
d_gene: .
j_gene: TRBJ2-5
v_gene: TRBV7-2
CDR3aa: ASSLVIQETQY

abundance: .
d_gene: TRBD2
j_gene: TRBJ2-2
v_gene: TRBV28
CDR3aa: ASGSSGRGNTGELF

abundance: .
d_gene: TRBD2
j_gene: TRBJ2-3
v_gene: TRBV4-2
CDR3aa: ASSQSQTSGDTSTDTQY

abundance: few
d_gene: .
j_gene: TRBJ2-4
v_gene: TRBV28
CDR3aa: ASSSGHDRGKNIQY

abundance: .
d_gene: .
j_gene: TRBJ1-4
v_gene: TRBV7-8
CDR3aa: ASSLLGNEKLF

abundance: .
d_gene: .
j_gene: TRBJ1-6
v_gene: TRBV19
CDR3aa: ARRFPCASYNSPLH

abundance: .
d_gene: .
j_gene: TRBJ2-4
v_gene: TRBV7-2
CDR3aa: ASSLGPQGGNIQY

abundance: once
d_gene: .
j_gene: TRBJ1-2
v_gene: TRBV11-2
CDR3aa: ASSSPKWYGSHGYT

abundance: .
d_gene: .
j_gene: TRBJ1-4
v_gene: TRBV2
CDR3aa: ASSVSAFEKLF

abundance: .
d_gene: TRBD2
j_gene: TRBJ2-7
v_gene: TRBV6-5
CDR3aa: ASRQSGSTHYEQY

abundance: .
d_gene: .
j_gene: TRBJ2-6
v_gene: TRBV2
CDR3aa: ASYLHRAGANVLT

abundance: .
d_gene: TRBD1
j_gene: TRBJ2-2
v_gene: TRBV2
CDR3aa: ASRTGQGGTGELF

abundance: once
d_gene: .
j_gene: TRBJ2-2
v_gene: TRBV25-1
CDR3aa: ASSESLGGELF

abundance: .
d_gene: TRBD1
j_gene: TRBJ1-6
v_gene: TRBV6-4
CDR3aa: ASSATWDSNSPLH

abundance: .
d_gene: .
j_gene: TRBJ1-2
v_gene: TRBV19
CDR3aa: ASSARRTNYGYT

abundance: .
d_gene: .
j_gene: TRBJ2-3
v_gene: TRBV6-5
CDR3aa: ASKSAATTDTQY

abundance: once
d_gene: TRBD2
j_gene: TRBJ2-1
v_gene: TRBV11-3
CDR3aa: ASSSTIAGGPNYNEQF

abundance: .
d_gene: TRBD2
j_gene: TRBJ2-1
v_gene: TRBV13
CDR3aa: ASSLTSGGTGKQF

abundance: .
d_gene: .
j_gene: TRBJ2-5
v_gene: TRBV9
CDR3aa: ASSPSPLRADPGETQY

abundance: .
d_gene: TRBD2
j_gene: TRBJ2-7
v_gene: TRBV9
CDR3aa: ASSPGGLAATYEQY

abundance: .
d_gene: TRBD2
j_gene: TRBJ2-1
v_gene: TRBV19
CDR3aa: ASGTSGYNEQF

abundance: medium-sized
d_gene: TRBD1
j_gene: TRBJ2-3
v_gene: TRBV19
CDR3aa: ASKGVTLGQGGPDTQY

abundance: many
d_gene: .
j_gene: TRBJ1-3
v_gene: TRBV6-5
CDR3aa: ASAERGTSGNTIY

abundance: .
d_gene: .
j_gene: TRBJ2-4
v_gene: TRBV15
CDR3aa: ATSRDRANKNIQY

abundance: .
d_gene: .
j_gene: TRBJ1-1
v_gene: TRBV6-6
CDR3aa: ASSYSGRVPEAF

abundance: .
d_gene: TRBD1
j_gene: TRBJ1-2
v_gene: TRBV19
CDR3aa: ASSPWRQGNYGYT

abundance: .
d_gene: .
j_gene: TRBJ2-7
v_gene: TRBV5-8
CDR3aa: ASSLPVSYEQY

abundance: .
d_gene: .
j_gene: TRBJ1-2
v_gene: TRBV10-3
CDR3aa: AISEPMTDVYSYGYT

abundance: .
d_gene: .
j_gene: TRBJ1-6
v_gene: TRBV18
CDR3aa: ASSPGTLYSPLH

abundance: .
d_gene: .
j_gene: TRBJ2-7
v_gene: TRBV5-1
CDR3aa: ASRPQELATYEQY

abundance: .
d_gene: .
j_gene: TRBJ2-3
v_gene: TRBV5-1
CDR3aa: ASLRGGEGTDTQY

abundance: .
d_gene: TRBD1
j_gene: TRBJ2-7
v_gene: TRBV5-1
CDR3aa: ASSEQGGEQY

abundance: .
d_gene: .
j_gene: TRBJ2-3
v_gene: TRBV5-4
CDR3aa: ASSLGLATDTQY

abundance: .
d_gene: .
j_gene: TRBJ1-1
v_gene: TRBV19
CDR3aa: ASTPSRGQSQILNTEAF

abundance: .
d_gene: .
j_gene: TRBJ2-3
v_gene: TRBV5-4
CDR3aa: ASSLEAGTRDTQY

abundance: .
d_gene: TRBD1
j_gene: TRBJ1-6
v_gene: TRBV2
CDR3aa: ASTQGMGSRGLYNSPLH

abundance: .
d_gene: TRBD1
j_gene: TRBJ2-5
v_gene: TRBV30
CDR3aa: AWRTTGGAEETQY

abundance: .
d_gene: .
j_gene: TRBJ2-7
v_gene: TRBV6-5
CDR3aa: ASRPTGYKVYEQY

abundance: .
d_gene: .
j_gene: TRBJ1-6
v_gene: TRBV30
CDR3aa: AWSRGGFLGNSPLH

abundance: few
d_gene: TRBD1
j_gene: TRBJ2-7
v_gene: TRBV5-5
CDR3aa: ASSFDRGVPYEQY

abundance: few
d_gene: .
j_gene: TRBJ1-4
v_gene: TRBV6-1
CDR3aa: ASSEDLRIEKLF

abundance: .
d_gene: .
j_gene: TRBJ2-7
v_gene: TRBV5-1
CDR3aa: ASSFRQEPTYEQY